This TCR beta chain was recovered during a study of blood T cell repertoires in COVID-19. Study as a whole: T cells, B-cell-depleted T cells, or PBMCs provided the cDNA or gDNA that served as material.

In the original workflow: How many nucleated cells were present was estimated from reference gene primer amplification. Measured with immunoSEQ multiplex PCR; TCRdb has only the in-frame clones, and not every one. The V and J calls and the clone size are those of that table, but D and trimming were determined from the DNA. The sample includes over 200,000 clones, about 89% of them seen just once. V lost 5 bases to trimming and J lost 9 bases, with 11 bases between them. This CDR3 is 12 amino acids long. Germline V gives CDR1 LNHDA, CDR2 SQIVND (reference sequence). The sequence was collected from a man in his 60s who had recovered from COVID-19. The sample was peripheral blood. The chain has TRBV19 and TRBJ1-5; D unresolved. This CDR3 reads CASSPLPGPQHF. The CDR3 coding sequence is TGTGCCAGTAGTCCCCTCCCCGGGCCCCAGCATTTT.